This T cell receptor beta chain was found in a study of blood T cell repertoires in COVID-19. Profiling relied on immunoSEQ multiplex PCR, and the TCRdb table lists in-frame clones only, not all of them. Of approximately 290,000 clones listed, approximately 85% are singletons. The CDR3 has 16 residues. Trimming removed 2 bases from V and 1 base from J; junction bases left unmatched: 7. CDR1 is SEHNR and CDR2 is FQNEAQ in the germline V gene (reference sequence). This chain joins TRBV7-9 and TRBJ2-7; 8 bases line up with TRBD1. The source is a human donor with COVID-19, enrolled during active disease. The donor label of this sample is uncertain. Sequenced input: peripheral blood. The DNA for the CDR3 is TGTGCCAGCAGCTTACTCCAGACAGGGGAATCCTACGAGCAGTACTTC. It translates to CASSLLQTGESYEQYF.